A single TCR beta chain is shown here with its context. It has no known antigen specificity. The sample holds no much larger clone one base away, and base qualities are not on file. Reading from cysteine to phenylalanine, the CDR3 counts 18 amino acids. Only CDR3 DNA remains: 54 bases, in frame from the first base. V drops 8 bases and J drops 0 bases, leaving 24 bases in between. Sequences MNHEY (CDR1) and SMNVEV (CDR2) are obtained from the germline V gene (reference sequence). This sample was taken from a study of cytomegalovirus exposure and HLA in healthy donors (dated by TCRdb to about 2017). Regarding the research as a whole: An earlier analysis of approximately 640 of the donors reported approximately 270 Gb of sequence data and 120 million or so unique TCR beta sequences from roughly 180 million T cells. Roughly 300 gigabases of sequencing data and about 92 million unique TCR sequences made up an early release that covered 640 HLA-typed donors. Of the approximately 370 genotyped donors, more than 75% were placed in the genetic ancestry cluster associated with self-reported Caucasian donors. The study aimed to test whether signatures of past pathogen exposure could be identified by cataloging public T cell receptors. The study profiled the T cell repertoires of 500 to 800 subjects by immunosequencing and related them to cytomegalovirus serostatus. Along with the roughly 610-subject first cohort, a separate validation cohort of over 90 different subjects was used. High-throughput TCR immunosequencing, statistical association of individual TCRs with disease status, and machine learning were combined to predict cytomegalovirus infection status. In a later analysis, previously published TCR beta repertoires from 666 donors were re-analyzed and high-resolution HLA genotyping was added so that TCR occurrence patterns could be studied. Rather than drawing on any new phenotypic data, the later analysis identified candidate immune exposures from TCR beta sequences and the way those sequences occurred across donors. An earlier analysis of fewer than 750 of the donors used high-throughput TCR beta sequencing to judge whether each TCR beta V gene segment behaved as functional or pseudogenic. Alongside the repertoire data, information on donor age, sex, ethnicity and CMV serostatus was compiled. Genome-wide SNP genotypes for about 65% of the 666 donors were used in a later genetic analysis, which treated that subset as a discovery cohort. Every discovery cohort repertoire had been produced on one sequencing platform. Both class I and class II loci were covered by HLA typing, at four-digit resolution. Typing coverage varied by locus: roughly 620-640 donors for A, B, C, DRB1 and DQB1; 500 to 550 for DQA1; about 600 for DPA1; approximately 450 for DPB1. A few DR-DQ haplotypes were treated as single units for association and clustering because of strong linkage in the cohort. Among 398 genotyped donors of the cohort, an average of around 250,000 unique TCR beta nucleotide sequences was sequenced per donor, of which roughly 17% were non-productive.

Overall study results and their limits: According to a later analysis, TCR association rates differed among HLA loci, with DRB1 alleles showing the most associated TCRs and HLA-C alleles showing the fewest. Most TCR sequences were seen in very few donors, while some public TCRs were found in many individuals. In a later analysis, over 15,000 TCR beta sequences were associated with specific HLA alleles at a false discovery rate of 0.05. It was suggested by the authors that the approach could potentially be generalized to other disease states and immunological phenotypes. HLA typing was unavailable for some donors at each locus, so association tests used only the typed subset. A further reported finding was that TCR beta sequences accurately predicted the HLA-A and HLA-B alleles for most subjects in the first cohort. The sequencing pipeline was judged likely to have produced a cluster of highly shared sequence variants as a technical artifact. Because counts were too low, seventeen rarely observed V segments, including chromosome 9 orphons, were left out of the earlier analysis of approximately 580 of the donors. When HLA alleles, especially DR and DQ, strongly co-occurred, TCR associations were difficult to assign to individual alleles. A later analysis reported that several top co-occurrence clusters appeared linked to parvovirus B19, influenza, CMV and Epstein-Barr virus. CMV serostatus was the only immune exposure information available for the cohort. Compared with the roughly 700-donor mean, donors in an Asian-associated ancestry cluster had fewer N-insertions in productive TCRs, according to a later genetic analysis. Only TCR beta chains were sequenced in this cohort, and the absence of alpha or paired-chain data limited detectable features. A later analysis found that most CMV-associated TCR beta chains appeared HLA-restricted, with HLA associations seemingly driven largely by CMV exposure. Some IMGT-functional V segments, including TRBV6-2 and TRBV6-3, could not be distinguished by the 87-base-pair reads and were therefore excluded. Broadly in line with IMGT annotations, most TCR beta V segments showed up in productive rearrangements about 87% or about 30% of the time in an earlier analysis of around 600 of the donors. A few of the identified cytomegalovirus-associated TCR beta chains were confirmed in vitro to be specific for cytomegalovirus antigens. The study gave a list of 150 to 200 TCR beta chains associated with cytomegalovirus. Presence/absence analyses assumed roughly uniform sequencing depth across donors, an assumption that may not hold. The classifier was reported to diagnose cytomegalovirus status with high specificity and sensitivity in both the original cohort and the validation cohort. Correlated functional status among segregating V segments might reflect linkage disequilibrium, but an unknown experimental factor could not be ruled out. In a later analysis, HLA-associated TCR beta chains were found to be more clonally expanded and to have lower generation probabilities than equally common non-associated chains. A later genetic analysis associated a missense DCLRE1C variant with V-gene and J-gene trimming of TCR beta chains, and an independent cohort replicated the association.

Receptors were amplified or captured by the immunoSEQ multiplex PCR assay. A mixture of 60 forward primers for TCR Vbeta segments and 13 reverse primers for TCR Jbeta segments was used in the multiplex PCR. Amplification of the CDR3 region of rearranged TCR beta genes was performed with a multiplex PCR assay on genomic DNA. The amplified TCR beta libraries were sequenced on the Illumina HiSeq System as 87-base-pair reads. The authors' analysis ran thus. In a later analysis, tens of millions of unique TCR beta chains were counted across the roughly 670 repertoires, and around 10 million of these chains were shared by at least two donors. Raw reads were error-corrected and collapsed into unique sequences with a nearest-neighbor algorithm that merged closely related sequences to remove PCR and sequencing errors. Alignment of CDR3 sequences to IMGT reference sequences was used to assign V, D and J gene segments. Each retained sequence needed at least a six-nucleotide match to both a V gene segment and a J gene segment. A rearrangement counted as productive if the CDR3 had no stop codons and remained in frame with V and J, and every other rearrangement counted as non-productive. CDR3 was defined by IMGT convention, running from the second conserved V-encoded cysteine to the conserved J-encoded phenylalanine. In an earlier analysis of around 600 of the donors, sequences lacking an unambiguous match to a single V gene segment were excluded. An earlier analysis of just under 600 of the donors called V segments functional above 56.7% productive rearrangements and segregating when the between-donor standard deviation exceeded 5%. A statistical classification framework was developed to diagnose cytomegalovirus status using the catalog of TCR beta chain sequences. In a later analysis, TCR nucleotide sequences were compared against IMGT/GENE-DB human TR gene sequences so that V and J genes could be assigned. A later analysis assigned CDR3 sequences and most-parsimonious VDJ recombination scenarios with the TCRdist pipeline. A later analysis defined each TCR beta chain by its CDR3 amino acid sequence plus V-gene family, and excluded reads lacking a unique V-gene family. To address suspected cross-contamination and a sequencing artifact, a later analysis removed 592 highly shared, low-generation-probability nucleotide sequences. In a later analysis, a clonal expansion index for each public chain was calculated from normalized within-repertoire ranks of inferred template counts. Generation probabilities in a later analysis came from a VDJ recombination model fitted to out-of-frame rearrangements, and those results were checked against IGoR. In a later analysis, hypergeometric tests were used to score TCR-TCR, TCR-HLA and TCR-CMV co-occurrence, with a repertoire-size bias correction applied to TCR pairs. To estimate false discovery rates, a later analysis permuted the HLA or CMV assignments 20 times. In a later analysis, co-occurring TCRs were grouped using DBSCAN, with TCRdist sequence similarity added in when clustering inside HLA-allele-positive subsets. Repertoires with fewer than 30,000 or more than 120,000 public chains were left out of co-occurrence clustering, as were five repertoires with anomalous nucleotide sharing. Sourced from immuneACCESS, this table was stored by TCRdb with only in-frame sequences that have V and J called. A share of the clones is absent; for the studies checked, an unresolved V gene accounts for under half, and the remainder has no known explanation. The DNA was the basis for D and trimming; V, J and clone size are from that table. Across this sample there are about 160,000 clones, with roughly four fifths seen only once. The ten largest clones take up around 13% of the sample.

The cohort was made up of roughly 670 healthy bone marrow donors. At the time of sampling, every cohort member was nominally healthy, though immune exposures that went unrecorded were likely present. The donor was CMV seronegative and was included in the group of about 350 seronegative cohort members. Each donor provided a peripheral blood sample, and peripheral blood mononuclear cells were used for TCR beta sequencing. The Qiagen DNeasy Blood Extraction Kit was used to extract genomic DNA from the blood cell samples. The specimen sequenced was PBMCs. This chain joins TRBV27 to TRBJ2-3; a tentative D call is TRBD2 (5 bases match). The receptor's source is a woman in her forties or fifties in good health and CMV-seronegative. Read as DNA, the sequence is TGTGCCAGCTCAGTCGACTACGTCCCAATCTCTAGCACAGATACGCAGTATTTT. It codes for CASSVDYVPISSTDTQYF.